The 26 T cell receptor beta chains reported below all come from one sample, sequenced in a study of T-cell memory formation after mild COVID-19 listed by TCRdb under 2021. Library construction relied on 5' RACE. The run used an Illumina NovaSeq 6000. TCRdb itself trimmed the public reads at Q25 with fastp, ran MiXCR and retained productive beta chains. Rows are combined by CDR3 protein, so each entry shows the most common genes and DNA. The sample includes some 490,000 distinct CDR3 sequences, with approximately 18% observed a single time. The ten largest clones add up to 9% to 15% of the sample. What was sequenced was PBMCs or a T cell subset sorted from them (not recorded which). The receptors come from an adult woman who had mild COVID-19 (a few samples of this study predate the infection). The sample titles of this study are shuffled in the database, so cell type and time point are left out; the donor was told from shared clones.

This sequence joins TRBV5-1 and TRBJ2-7; TRBD1 aligns across 9 bases. This CDR3 is 14 amino acids long. Germline V gives CDR1 SGHRS, CDR2 YFSETQ. Trimming took 7 bases from V and 0 from J; bases not matched to a gene: 5. The CDR3, as DNA: TGCGCCAGCCGCGGGACAGGGAGCTCCTACGAGCAGTACGTC. It is translated as CASRGTGSSYEQYV.

This clonotype appeared a few times. The rearrangement joins TRBV29-1 to TRBJ1-1; maybe TRBD1 (6 bases). CDR3 length: 13 residues. V lost 2 bases, J lost 5 bases, and 12 bases lay in between. CDR1 is SQVTM and CDR2 is ANQGSEA in the germline V gene. Here the CDR3 DNA reads TGCAGCGTTGAATCGGGGGCTCGGACTGAAGCTTTCTTT. It yields the protein CSVESGARTEAFF.

The J gene is TRBJ2-1, the V gene TRBV15; TRBD2 aligns across 7 bases. The CDR3 loop spans 16 amino acids. Trimming removed 2 bases from V and 5 bases from J; junction bases left unmatched: 9. Germline CDR1 and CDR2: LNHNV and YYDKDF (reference sequence). The CDR3 spells CATSRSRASGDNEQFF. As DNA, the CDR3 is TGTGCCACCAGCAGATCCCGGGCTAGCGGAGACAATGAGCAGTTCTTC. The full variable domain, rest sourced from reference TRBV15 and TRBJ2-1, is DAMVIQNPRYQVTQFGKPVTLSCSQTLNHNVMYWYQQKSSQAPKLLFHYYDKDFNNEADTPDNFQSRRPNTSFCFLDIRSPGLGDTAMYLCATSRSRASGDNEQFFGPGTRLTVL.

There are many counts of this clonotype. The chain has TRBV18 and TRBJ1-5; possibly TRBD1 for D (6 bases). This CDR3 has 15 residues. The V gene lost 2 bases and the J gene lost 5 bases, with 13 bases spanning the gap. Looked up from germline, CDR1 is KGHSH and CDR2 is LQKENI. The CDR3 is CASSPGGGNYQPQHF. CDR3 nucleotides: TGTGCCAGCTCACCAGGGGGGGGCAACTATCAGCCCCAGCATTTT.

This clonotype was counted a few times. The chain joins TRBV7-2 to TRBJ2-3, with D maybe TRBD2 (6 bases). Germline V gives CDR1 SGHTA, CDR2 FQGNSA. V lost 5 bases and J lost 5, with 11 bases in between. The CDR3 length is 13 residues. The CDR3 here is CASSRDFGDTQYF. The CDR3 DNA follows: TGTGCCAGCAGCCGGGACTTTGGAGATACGCAGTATTTT.

This clonotype was seen more than once but under ten times. The J gene is TRBJ1-6, the V gene TRBV20-1; D might be TRBD1 (6 bases). Trimming shortened V by 0 bases and J by 7 bases, and 16 bases separated the two germline ends. The CDR3 sequence is 16 residues long. CDR1 is DFQATT, CDR2 SNEGSKA, per germline (reference sequence). The CDR3 is CSAREGGGAINSPLHF. Written as DNA, the CDR3 is TGCAGTGCTAGAGAGGGAGGGGGGGCGATAAATTCACCCCTCCACTTT.

A few counts support this clonotype. The chain combines TRBV2 with TRBJ2-3; TRBD2 is a possible D gene (5 bases). With 4 bases removed from V and 4 bases from J, the gap between germline ends came to 9 bases. The CDR3 consists of 13 residues. CDR1 SNHLY and CDR2 FYNNEI come from the germline V gene. The CDR3 spells CASSVEVPDTQYF. CDR3 coding DNA: TGTGCCAGCAGTGTGGAGGTCCCAGATACGCAGTATTTT.

The CDR3 reads CASSPDLAPGANVLTF. The DNA for the CDR3 is TGTGCCAGCAGCCCCGACCTGGCCCCTGGGGCCAACGTCCTGACTTTC. The V gene is TRBV7-2, the J gene TRBJ2-6; D is unresolved. Between the trimmed V and J ends, which lost 5 bases and 2 bases, there was a span of 13 bases. This CDR3 spans 16 amino acids. CDR1 and CDR2 (germline): SGHTA, FQGNSA. The full variable domain, its missing parts supplied by reference TRBV7-2 and TRBJ2-6, is GAGVSQSPSNKVTEKGKDVELRCDPISGHTALYWYRQSLGQGLEFLIYFQGNSAPDKSGLPSDRFSAERTGGSVSTLTIQRTQQEDSAVYLCASSPDLAPGANVLTFGAGSRLTVL.

The genes are TRBV7-9 and TRBJ2-3; D is undetermined. Germline V lookup: CDR1 SEHNR, CDR2 FQNEAQ (reference sequence). This CDR3 spans 13 amino acids. V lost 5 bases, J lost 2 bases, and 8 bases lay in between. The CDR3 sequence is CASSVSTTDTQYF. The CDR3 region has the DNA TGTGCCAGCAGCGTATCTACCACAGATACGCAGTATTTT. Full variable domain (outside the CDR3, taken from reference TRBV7-9 and TRBJ2-3): DTGVSQNPRHKITKRGQNVTFRCDPISEHNRLYWYRQTLGQGPEFLTYFQNEAQLEKSRLLSDRFSAERPKGSFSTLEIQRTEQGDSAMYLCASSVSTTDTQYFGPGTRLTVL.

J is TRBJ2-2 and V is TRBV20-1; possible D gene TRBD1, 6 bases. V shed 3 bases and J shed 2 bases, with 10 bases lying between them. This CDR3 spans 14 amino acids. The germline gives CDR1 DFQATT, CDR2 SNEGSKA (reference sequence). This chain's CDR3 is CSASGDTNTGELFF. The CDR3 DNA is TGCAGTGCTAGTGGGGACACAAACACCGGGGAGCTGTTTTTT.

The V and J genes are TRBV20-1 and TRBJ2-7, with TRBD1 matching over 7 bases. The V gene's germline CDR1 is DFQATT and CDR2 SNEGSKA (reference sequence). This CDR3 comprises 15 residues. With 1 base clipped from V and 1 base from J, the junction kept 7 bases outside the gene matches. CDR3 residues: CSARVETGQSYEQYF. CDR3 nucleotide sequence: TGCAGTGCTAGAGTTGAAACGGGACAGTCCTACGAGCAGTACTTC.

The DNA for the CDR3 is TGTGCCATCAGGGCGGGAGCTGATGAGCAGTTCTTC. Its protein product is CAIRAGADEQFF. The chain combines TRBV10-3 with TRBJ2-1, with TRBD2 matching 7 bases. With 6 bases clipped from V and 8 bases from J, the junction kept 4 bases outside the gene matches. The V gene's germline CDR1 is ENHRY and CDR2 SYGVKD. The CDR3 is made up of 12 amino acids.

This clonotype was recorded a few times. The chain couples TRBV11-2 to TRBJ2-1; 7 positions match TRBD1. CDR1 is SGHAT and CDR2 is FQNNGV in the germline V gene. With V trimmed by 1 base and J by 10 bases, 10 bases remained unmatched. This CDR3 is built from 15 residues. The CDR3 spells CASSLVRGPSREQFF. CDR3 in DNA: TGTGCCAGCAGCTTAGTAAGGGGGCCTTCTCGGGAGCAGTTCTTC.

J is TRBJ2-5 and V is TRBV9; 14 bases are a match to TRBD2. In germline, CDR1 is SGDLS, CDR2 YYNGEE. The ends lost 4 bases at V and 4 bases at J; junction bases unmatched: 3. The CDR3 length is 15 residues. CDR3 bases: TGTGCCAGCAGCAAAGGACTAGCGGGGGGAGAGACCCAGTACTTC. It encodes CASSKGLAGGETQYF.

This clonotype turned up a few times. J is TRBJ2-2 and V is TRBV7-9; D unresolved. The CDR3 spans 13 residues. In germline, CDR1 is SEHNR, CDR2 FQNEAQ (reference sequence). With 2 bases removed from V and 4 bases from J, the gap between germline ends came to 5 bases. DNA of the CDR3: TGTGCCAGCAGCTTATACGTCACCGGGGAGCTGTTTTTT. This gives the protein CASSLYVTGELFF.

This clonotype was counted a few times. V gene TRBV3-1 combines with J gene TRBJ1-1; 11 nucleotides agree with TRBD1. The CDR3 runs 16 residues. From germline, CDR1 is LGHDT and CDR2 YNNKEL (reference sequence). Losses at the gene ends were 2 bases for V and 5 bases for J; bases not matched to a gene: 7. Written as DNA, the CDR3 is TGTGCCAGCAGCCAACCCGGGGGGACAGGGGGAACTGAAGCTTTCTTT. This codes for CASSQPGGTGGTEAFF.

The rearrangement joins TRBV10-3 to TRBJ2-7; D is unresolved. CDR3 length: 12 amino acids. Trimming pared 6 bases from V and 0 bases from J, leaving 6 bases between. Germline V gene lookup returns CDR1 ENHRY and CDR2 SYGVKD. CDR3 in amino acids: CAIRNTSYEQYF. DNA of the CDR3: TGTGCCATCAGGAACACCTCCTACGAGCAGTACTTC.

In its sample, this clonotype was seen a few times. The chain has TRBV18 and TRBJ2-7, with 13 nucleotides matching TRBD2. Looked up from germline, CDR1 is KGHSH and CDR2 is LQKENI. This CDR3 comprises 13 residues. The junction had 1 base not matched to a gene; V was cut back by 6 bases and J by 5 bases. The CDR3 spells CASSGLAGDEQYF. DNA of the CDR3: TGTGCCAGCTCCGGACTAGCGGGAGACGAGCAGTACTTC.

The chain carries TRBV6-6 and TRBJ1-1; D remains ambiguous. This CDR3 is 13 amino acids long. V was pared by 6 bases and J by 5 bases, with 13 bases between. Germline assignment: CDR1 MNHNY and CDR2 SVGAGI (reference sequence). As DNA, the CDR3 is TGTGCCAGCAGCCACCAGGTCGGGACTGAAGCTTTCTTT. As protein: CASSHQVGTEAFF.

This clonotype occurred a few times. The V call is TRBV24-1, the J call TRBJ2-5; tentatively, D is TRBD1 (6 bases). The CDR3 is made up of 14 amino acids. CDR1 and CDR2 (germline): KGHDR, SFDVKD. Trimming removed 4 bases at V and 2 bases at J, with 10 bases between. Here the CDR3 DNA reads TGTGCCACCAGTGAACAGGGTAATCAAGAGACCCAGTACTTC. Its translation is CATSEQGNQETQYF.

This clonotype has just a few counts. V is TRBV12-3 or TRBV12-4 and J is TRBJ1-1, with a possible D match to TRBD1 (6 bases). The CDR3 sequence is 14 residues long. V lost 6 bases and J lost 5, with 16 bases in between. Written as DNA, the CDR3 is TGTGCCAGCAGGCTGCCGGGGGCGAGGACTGAAGCTTTCTTT. The encoded protein is CASRLPGARTEAFF.

This clonotype was counted between two and nine times. The CDR3 DNA follows: TGTGCCACCCGCAAGGACCACACCGGAGAGACCCAGTACTTC. It encodes CATRKDHTGETQYF. This chain uses TRBV15 with TRBJ2-5; D ambiguous. Trimming took 8 bases from V and 4 from J, leaving 17 bases between them. The germline CDR1 and CDR2 sequences are LNHNV and YYDKDF (reference sequence). The CDR3 consists of 14 residues. The full variable domain, in which reference TRBV15 and TRBJ2-5 provide the parts outside the CDR3, is DAMVIQNPRYQVTQFGKPVTLSCSQTLNHNVMYWYQQKSSQAPKLLFHYYDKDFNNEADTPDNFQSRRPNTSFCFLDIRSPGLGDTAMYLCATRKDHTGETQYFGPGTRLLVL.

This clonotype came up a few times. The chain uses TRBV3-1 and TRBJ2-7; perhaps TRBD1 as D (5 bases). The V and J ends lost 4 bases and 7 bases respectively, with 14 bases between them. Germline CDR1 reads LGHDT; CDR2 reads YNNKEL (reference sequence). CDR3 length: 13 residues. The CDR3 sequence: CASSRQTAGEQYF. CDR3 nucleotides: TGTGCCAGCAGCCGACAGACAGCCGGAGAGCAGTACTTC.

This clonotype was seen at least ten times. Sequence at one end of the junction differs from germline and may be a read error. The rearrangement links TRBV19 to TRBJ2-7; D unclear. The CDR3 covers 11 residues. Germline V gene data show CDR1 as LNHDA and CDR2 as SQIVND (reference sequence). The CDR3 is CASSNSYEQYF. In DNA form, the CDR3 reads TGCGCCAGCTCAAATTCCTACGAGCAGTACTTC.

This clonotype appeared a single time. This rearrangement joins TRBV10-3 to TRBJ2-1; a possible D gene is TRBD2 (7 bases). CDR1 and CDR2 from the germline V gene are ENHRY and SYGVKD. Trimming left V 7 bases short and J 6 bases short, with 16 bases between. The CDR3 loop spans 14 amino acids. CDR3 nucleotide sequence: TGTGCCATCAAGGGGGAGGGCGTCAGCAATGAGCAGTTCTTC. It specifies CAIKGEGVSNEQFF.

This rearrangement joins TRBV7-9 to TRBJ2-4; D uncertain. Looked up from germline, CDR1 is SEHNR and CDR2 is FQNEAQ (reference sequence). The CDR3 runs 16 residues. Trimming removed 1 base from V and 0 bases from J, with 10 bases in between. The DNA for the CDR3 is TGTGCCAGCAGCTTAGGGCTCCACCAAGCCAAAAACATTCAGTACTTC. It yields the protein CASSLGLHQAKNIQYF. The full variable domain, with the rest looked up from reference TRBV7-9 and TRBJ2-4, is DTGVSQNPRHKITKRGQNVTFRCDPISEHNRLYWYRQTLGQGPEFLTYFQNEAQLEKSRLLSDRFSAERPKGSFSTLEIQRTEQGDSAMYLCASSLGLHQAKNIQYFGAGTRLSVL.